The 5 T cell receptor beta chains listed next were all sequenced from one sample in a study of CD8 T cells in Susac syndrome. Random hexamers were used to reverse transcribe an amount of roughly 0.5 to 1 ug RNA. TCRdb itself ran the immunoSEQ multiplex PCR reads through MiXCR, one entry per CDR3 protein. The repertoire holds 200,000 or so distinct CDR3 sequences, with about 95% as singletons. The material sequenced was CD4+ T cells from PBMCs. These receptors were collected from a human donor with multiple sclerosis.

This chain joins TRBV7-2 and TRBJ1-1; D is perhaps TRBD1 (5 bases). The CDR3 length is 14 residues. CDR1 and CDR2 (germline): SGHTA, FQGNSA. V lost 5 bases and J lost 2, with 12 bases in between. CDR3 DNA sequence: TGTGCCAGCAGCCCCGCGACAGACAACACTGAAGCTTTCTTT. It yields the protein CASSPATDNTEAFF. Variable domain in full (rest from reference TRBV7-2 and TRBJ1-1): GAGVSQSPSNKVTEKGKDVELRCDPISGHTALYWYRQSLGQGLEFLIYFQGNSAPDKSGLPSDRFSAERTGGSVSTLTIQRTQQEDSAVYLCASSPATDNTEAFFGQGTRLTVV.

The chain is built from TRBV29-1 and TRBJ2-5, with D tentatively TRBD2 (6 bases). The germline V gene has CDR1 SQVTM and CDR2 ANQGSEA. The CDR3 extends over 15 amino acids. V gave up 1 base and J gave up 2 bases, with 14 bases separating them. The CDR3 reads CSVEAVSGDQETQYF. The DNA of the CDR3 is TGCAGCGTTGAAGCAGTTAGCGGCGATCAAGAGACCCAGTACTTC.

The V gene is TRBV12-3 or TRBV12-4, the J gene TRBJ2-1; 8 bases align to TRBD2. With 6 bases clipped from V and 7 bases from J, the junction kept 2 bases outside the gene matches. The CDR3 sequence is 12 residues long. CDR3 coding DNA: TGTGCCAGCAGGGAGCGGGAGAATGAGCAGTTCTTC. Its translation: CASRERENEQFF.

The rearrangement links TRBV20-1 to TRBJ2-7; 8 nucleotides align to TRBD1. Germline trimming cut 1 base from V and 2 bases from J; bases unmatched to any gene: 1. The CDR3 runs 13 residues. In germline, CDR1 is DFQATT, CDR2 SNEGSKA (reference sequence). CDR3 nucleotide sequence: TGCAGTGCTAGAGTGACAGGGGCCTACGAGCAGTACTTC. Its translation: CSARVTGAYEQYF.

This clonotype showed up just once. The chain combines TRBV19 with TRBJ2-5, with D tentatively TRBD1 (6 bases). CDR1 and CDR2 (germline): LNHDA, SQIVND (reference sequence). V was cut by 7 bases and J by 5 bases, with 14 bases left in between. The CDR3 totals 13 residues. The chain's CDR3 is CASKGVERETQYF. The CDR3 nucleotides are TGTGCCAGTAAGGGGGTAGAGCGGGAGACCCAGTACTTC.